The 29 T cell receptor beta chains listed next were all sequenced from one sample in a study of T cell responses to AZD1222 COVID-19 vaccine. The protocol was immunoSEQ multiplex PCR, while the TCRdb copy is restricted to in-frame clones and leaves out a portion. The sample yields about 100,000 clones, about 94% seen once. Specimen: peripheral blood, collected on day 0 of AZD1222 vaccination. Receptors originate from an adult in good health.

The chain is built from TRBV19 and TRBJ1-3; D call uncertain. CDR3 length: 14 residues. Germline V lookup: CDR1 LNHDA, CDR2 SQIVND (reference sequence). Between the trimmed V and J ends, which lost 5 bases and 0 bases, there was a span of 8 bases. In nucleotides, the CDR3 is TGTGCCAGTAGTCCCTCGGTCTCTGGAAACACCATATATTTT. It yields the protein CASSPSVSGNTIYF.

The CDR3: CASSDRDGKNIQYF. CDR3 bases: TGTGCCAGCAGCGACCGGGACGGTAAAAACATTCAGTACTTC. The chain uses TRBV11-3 and TRBJ2-4, with D possibly being TRBD1 or TRBD2 (5 bases each). Germline loops: CDR1 SGHNT, CDR2 YENEEA. Deletions cut 5 bases from V and 4 bases from J, with 12 bases between. The CDR3 has 14 amino acids.

As DNA, the CDR3 is TGTGCCAGTAGCCGCGACCGCTCTGGGGCCAACGTCCTGACTTTC. Translating it yields CASSRDRSGANVLTF. This chain connects TRBV19 to TRBJ2-6; unclear D gene. CDR1 is LNHDA and CDR2 is SQIVND in the germline V gene (reference sequence). The CDR3 spans 15 residues. Trimming stripped 6 bases from V and 0 bases from J, with 9 bases between.

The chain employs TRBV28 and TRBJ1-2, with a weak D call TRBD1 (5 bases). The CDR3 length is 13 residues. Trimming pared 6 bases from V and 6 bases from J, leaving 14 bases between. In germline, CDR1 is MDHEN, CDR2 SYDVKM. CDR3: CASRLGREDGYTF. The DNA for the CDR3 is TGTGCCAGCAGGCTAGGCAGGGAGGATGGCTACACCTTC.

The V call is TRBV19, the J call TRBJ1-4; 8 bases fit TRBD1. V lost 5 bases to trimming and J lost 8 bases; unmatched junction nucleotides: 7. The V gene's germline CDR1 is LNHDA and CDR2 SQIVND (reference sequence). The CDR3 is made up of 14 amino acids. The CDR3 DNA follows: TGTGCCAGTAGTTCACGGACAGGGAACGAAAAACTGTTTTTT. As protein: CASSSRTGNEKLFF.

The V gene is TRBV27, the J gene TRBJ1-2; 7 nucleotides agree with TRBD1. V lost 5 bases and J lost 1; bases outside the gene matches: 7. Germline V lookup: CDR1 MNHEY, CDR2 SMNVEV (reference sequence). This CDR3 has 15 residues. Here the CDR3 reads CASSATGALNYGYTF. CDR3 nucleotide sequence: TGTGCCAGCAGTGCCACAGGGGCCCTTAACTATGGCTACACCTTC.

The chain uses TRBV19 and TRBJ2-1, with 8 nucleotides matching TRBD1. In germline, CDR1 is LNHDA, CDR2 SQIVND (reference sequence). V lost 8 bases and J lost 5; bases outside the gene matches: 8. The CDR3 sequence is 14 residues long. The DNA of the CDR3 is TGTGCCAGTGCACCCGGGACAGGTAACAATGAGCAGTTCTTC. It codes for CASAPGTGNNEQFF.

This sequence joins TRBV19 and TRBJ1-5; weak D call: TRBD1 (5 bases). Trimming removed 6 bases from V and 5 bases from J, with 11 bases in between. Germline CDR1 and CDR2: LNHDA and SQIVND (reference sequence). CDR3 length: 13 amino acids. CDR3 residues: CASSGGFYQPQHF. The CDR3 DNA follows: TGTGCCAGTAGCGGGGGGTTCTATCAGCCCCAGCATTTT.

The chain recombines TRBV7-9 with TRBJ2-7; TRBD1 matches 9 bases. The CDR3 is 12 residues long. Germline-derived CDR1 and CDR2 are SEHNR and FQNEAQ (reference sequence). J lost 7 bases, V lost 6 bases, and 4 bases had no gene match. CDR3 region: CASRRDRDEQYF. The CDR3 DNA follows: TGTGCCAGCAGAAGGGACAGGGATGAGCAGTACTTC.

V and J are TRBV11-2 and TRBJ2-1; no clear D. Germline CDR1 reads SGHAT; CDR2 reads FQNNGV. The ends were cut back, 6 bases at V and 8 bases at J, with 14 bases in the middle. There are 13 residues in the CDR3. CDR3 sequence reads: CASSTKIFDEQFF. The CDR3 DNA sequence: TGTGCCAGCAGTACCAAGATCTTCGATGAGCAGTTCTTC.

CDR3 amino acids: CASSFQGSVGNQPQHF. The DNA of the CDR3 is TGTGCCAGCAGCTTTCAGGGATCGGTTGGCAATCAGCCCCAGCATTTT. V usage is TRBV5-6 and J usage is TRBJ1-5; TRBD1 might be the D (5 bases). The germline CDR1 and CDR2 sequences are SGHDT and YYEEEE. Trimming pared 2 bases from V and 2 bases from J, leaving 14 bases between. CDR3 length equals 16 residues. Full variable domain (rest looked up from reference TRBV5-6 and TRBJ1-5): DAGVTQSPTHLIKTRGQQVTLRCSPKSGHDTVSWYQQALGQGPQFIFQYYEEEERQRGNFPDRFSGHQFPNYSSELNVNALLLGDSALYLCASSFQGSVGNQPQHFGDGTRLSIL.

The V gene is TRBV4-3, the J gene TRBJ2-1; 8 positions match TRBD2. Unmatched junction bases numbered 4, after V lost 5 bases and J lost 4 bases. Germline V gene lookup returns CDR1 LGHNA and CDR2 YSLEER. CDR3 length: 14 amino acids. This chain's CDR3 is CASSAGGAYNEQFF. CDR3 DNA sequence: TGCGCCAGCAGCGCCGGGGGGGCGTACAATGAGCAGTTCTTC.

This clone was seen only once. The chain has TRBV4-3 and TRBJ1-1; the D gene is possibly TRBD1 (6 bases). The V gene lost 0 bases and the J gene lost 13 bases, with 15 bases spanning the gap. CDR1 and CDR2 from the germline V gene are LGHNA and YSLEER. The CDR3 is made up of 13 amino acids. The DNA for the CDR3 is TGCGCCAGCAGCCAAGAAACGGGGGGCCCAGGTTTCTTT. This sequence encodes CASSQETGGPGFF.

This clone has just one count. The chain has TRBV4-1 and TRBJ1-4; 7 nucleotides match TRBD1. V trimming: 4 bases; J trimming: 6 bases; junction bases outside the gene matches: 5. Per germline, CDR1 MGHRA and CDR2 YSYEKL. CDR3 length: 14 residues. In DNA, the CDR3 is TGCGCCAGCAGCCTCGGGACAGTATATGAAAAACTGTTTTTT. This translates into CASSLGTVYEKLFF.

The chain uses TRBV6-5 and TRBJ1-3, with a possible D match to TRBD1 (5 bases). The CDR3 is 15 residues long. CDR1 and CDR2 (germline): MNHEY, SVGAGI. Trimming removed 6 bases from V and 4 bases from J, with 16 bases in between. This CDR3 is CASRATGVVGNTIYF. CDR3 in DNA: TGTGCCAGCAGAGCAACAGGCGTAGTCGGAAACACCATATATTTT.

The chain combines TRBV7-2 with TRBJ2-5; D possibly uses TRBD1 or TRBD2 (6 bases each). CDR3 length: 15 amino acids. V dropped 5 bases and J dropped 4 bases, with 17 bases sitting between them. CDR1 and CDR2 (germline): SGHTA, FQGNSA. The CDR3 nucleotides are TGTGCCAGCAGCCTATCGTCTCGGGGGCGAGAGACCCAGTACTTC. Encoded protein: CASSLSSRGRETQYF.

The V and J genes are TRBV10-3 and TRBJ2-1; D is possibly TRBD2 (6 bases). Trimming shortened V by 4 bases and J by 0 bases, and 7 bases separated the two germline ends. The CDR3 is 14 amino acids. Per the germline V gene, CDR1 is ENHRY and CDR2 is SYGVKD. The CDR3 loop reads CAISGTNSYNEQFF. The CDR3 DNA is TGTGCCATCAGTGGGACTAACTCCTACAATGAGCAGTTCTTC.

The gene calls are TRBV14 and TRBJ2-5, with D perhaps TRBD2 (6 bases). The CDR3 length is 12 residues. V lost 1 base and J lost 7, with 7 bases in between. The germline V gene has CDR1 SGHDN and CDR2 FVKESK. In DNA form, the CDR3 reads TGTGCCAGCAGCCAAGGACTAGGGACCCAGTACTTC. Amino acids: CASSQGLGTQYF.

CDR3 amino acids: CASSPGWGQPQHF. CDR3 DNA: TGTGCCAGCAGCCCTGGTTGGGGTCAGCCCCAGCATTTT. The chain has TRBV27 and TRBJ1-5, with unresolved D. There are 13 residues in the CDR3. The V end lost 6 bases, the J end lost 6 bases, and 12 bases lay between the germline ends. The germline V gene encodes CDR1 MNHEY and CDR2 SMNVEV (reference sequence).

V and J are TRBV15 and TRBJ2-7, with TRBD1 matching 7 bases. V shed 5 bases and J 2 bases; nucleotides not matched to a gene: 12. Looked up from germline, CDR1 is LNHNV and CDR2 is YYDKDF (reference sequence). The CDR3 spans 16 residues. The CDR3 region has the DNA TGTGCCACCAGCCTCGAAAAGACAGGGATGACCTACGAGCAGTACTTC. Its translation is CATSLEKTGMTYEQYF.

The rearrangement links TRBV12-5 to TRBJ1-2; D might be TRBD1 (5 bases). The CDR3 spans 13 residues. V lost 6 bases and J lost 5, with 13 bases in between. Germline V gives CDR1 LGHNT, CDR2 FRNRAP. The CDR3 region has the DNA TGTGCTAGTGGAGGGACGGACTTATATGGCTACACCTTC. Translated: CASGGTDLYGYTF.

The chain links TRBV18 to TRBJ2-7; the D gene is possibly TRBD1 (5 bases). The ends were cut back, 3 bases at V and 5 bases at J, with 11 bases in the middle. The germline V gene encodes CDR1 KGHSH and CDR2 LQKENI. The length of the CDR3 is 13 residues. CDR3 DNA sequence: TGTGCCAGCTCACCCGATTCAGGGAACGAGCAGTACTTC. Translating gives CASSPDSGNEQYF.

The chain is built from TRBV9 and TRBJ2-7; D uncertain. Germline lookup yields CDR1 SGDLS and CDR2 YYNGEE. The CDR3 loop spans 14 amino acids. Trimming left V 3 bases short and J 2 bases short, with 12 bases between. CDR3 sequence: CASSESGSTYEQYF. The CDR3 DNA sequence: TGTGCCAGCAGCGAGTCCGGGTCTACCTACGAGCAGTACTTC.

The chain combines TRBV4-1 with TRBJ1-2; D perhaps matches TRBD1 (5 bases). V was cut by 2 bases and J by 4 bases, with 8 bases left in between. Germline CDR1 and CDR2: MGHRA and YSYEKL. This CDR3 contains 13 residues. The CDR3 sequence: CASSQSRAYGYTF. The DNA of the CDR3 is TGCGCCAGCAGCCAAAGCAGGGCCTATGGCTACACCTTC.

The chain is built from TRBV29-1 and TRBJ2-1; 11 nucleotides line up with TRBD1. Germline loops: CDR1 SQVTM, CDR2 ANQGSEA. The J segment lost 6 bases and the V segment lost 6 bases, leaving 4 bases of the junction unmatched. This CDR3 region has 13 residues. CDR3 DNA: TGCAGCGTGCCGGGACAGGGGGTCAATGAGCAGTTCTTC. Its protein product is CSVPGQGVNEQFF.

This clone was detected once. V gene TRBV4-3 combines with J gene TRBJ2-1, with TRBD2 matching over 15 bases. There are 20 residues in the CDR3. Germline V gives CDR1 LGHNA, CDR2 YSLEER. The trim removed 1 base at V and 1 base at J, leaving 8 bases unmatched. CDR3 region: CASSQARGLAGGQSYNEQFF. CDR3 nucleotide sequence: TGCGCCAGCAGCCAAGCCAGGGGACTAGCGGGGGGACAGTCCTACAATGAGCAGTTCTTC.

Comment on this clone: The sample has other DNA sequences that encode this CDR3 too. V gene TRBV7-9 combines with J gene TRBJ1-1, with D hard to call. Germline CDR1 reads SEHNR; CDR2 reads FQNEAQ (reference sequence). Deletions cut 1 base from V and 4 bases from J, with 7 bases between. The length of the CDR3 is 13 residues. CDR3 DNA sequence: TGTGCCAGCAGCTTAGGAACAGCCACTGAAGCTTTCTTT. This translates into CASSLGTATEAFF.

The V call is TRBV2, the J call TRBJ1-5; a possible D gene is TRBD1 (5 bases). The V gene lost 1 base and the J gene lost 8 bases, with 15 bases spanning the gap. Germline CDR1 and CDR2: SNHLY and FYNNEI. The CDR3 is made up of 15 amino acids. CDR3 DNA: TGTGCCAGCAGTGAAGTTGGGGGACCCATCGAGCCCCAGCATTTT. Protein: CASSEVGGPIEPQHF.

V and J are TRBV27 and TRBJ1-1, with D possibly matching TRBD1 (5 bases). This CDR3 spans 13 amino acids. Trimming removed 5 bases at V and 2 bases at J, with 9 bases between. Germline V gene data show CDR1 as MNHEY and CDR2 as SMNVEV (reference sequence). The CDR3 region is CASSDTGNTEAFF. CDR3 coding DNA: TGTGCCAGCAGTGACACAGGAAACACTGAAGCTTTCTTT.